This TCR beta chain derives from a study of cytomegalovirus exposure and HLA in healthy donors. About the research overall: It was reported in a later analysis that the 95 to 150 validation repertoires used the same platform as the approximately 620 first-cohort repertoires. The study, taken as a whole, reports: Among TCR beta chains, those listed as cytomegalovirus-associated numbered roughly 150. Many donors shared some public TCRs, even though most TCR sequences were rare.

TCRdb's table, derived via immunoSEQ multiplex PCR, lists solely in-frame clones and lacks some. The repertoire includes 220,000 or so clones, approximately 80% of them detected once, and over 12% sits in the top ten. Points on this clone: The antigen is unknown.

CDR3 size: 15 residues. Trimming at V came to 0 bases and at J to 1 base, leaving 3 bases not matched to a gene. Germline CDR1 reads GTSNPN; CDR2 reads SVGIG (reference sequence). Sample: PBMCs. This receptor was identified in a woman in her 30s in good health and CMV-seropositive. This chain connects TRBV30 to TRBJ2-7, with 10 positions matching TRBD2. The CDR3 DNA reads TGTGCCTGGAGTGTGGGACTAGCGCTTTCCTACGAGCAGTACTTC. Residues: CAWSVGLALSYEQYF.